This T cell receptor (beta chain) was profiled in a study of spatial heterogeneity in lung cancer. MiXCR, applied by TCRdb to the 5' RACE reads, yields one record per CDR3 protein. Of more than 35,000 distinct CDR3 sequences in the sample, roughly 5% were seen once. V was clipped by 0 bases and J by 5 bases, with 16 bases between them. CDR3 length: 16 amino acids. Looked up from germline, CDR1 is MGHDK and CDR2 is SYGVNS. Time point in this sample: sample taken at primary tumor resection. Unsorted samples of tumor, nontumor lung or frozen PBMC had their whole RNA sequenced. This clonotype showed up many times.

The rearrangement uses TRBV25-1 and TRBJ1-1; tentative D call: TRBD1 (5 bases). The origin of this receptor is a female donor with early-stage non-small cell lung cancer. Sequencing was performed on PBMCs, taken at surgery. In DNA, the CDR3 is TGTGCCAGCAGTGAATATGGCGGGACGAGGGGAACTGAAGCTTTCTTT. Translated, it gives CASSEYGGTRGTEAFF.